The 31 T cell receptor beta chains presented below share a single source sample, sequenced in a study of graft-versus-host responses after intestinal transplantation. Libraries were prepared by immunoSEQ multiplex PCR; TCRdb keeps only in-frame clonotypes and omits some of them. The table has more than 85,000 clones, 85% to 95% seen once. No antigen has been assigned to these receptors. This specimen was unstimulated CD8+ T cells sorted from spleen or lymph node cells, taken before intestinal transplant. Source of these receptors: a human donor who received an intestinal transplant.

The chain is built from TRBV6-5 and TRBJ2-1; the D is unclear. CDR1 and CDR2 from the germline V gene are MNHEY and SVGAGI. The CDR3 is 16 residues long. V gave up 4 bases and J gave up 0 bases, with 13 bases separating them. The CDR3 reads CASSFSSTSSYNEQFF. In DNA form, the CDR3 reads TGTGCCAGCAGTTTCAGCAGCACTTCCTCCTACAATGAGCAGTTCTTC.

The rearrangement links TRBV30 to TRBJ2-3; D possibly corresponds to TRBD1 (7 bases). The ends were cut back, 1 base at V and 2 bases at J, with 13 bases in the middle. Per germline, CDR1 GTSNPN and CDR2 SVGIG (reference sequence). CDR3 length equals 15 residues. The CDR3 here is CAWSAEGAVTDTQYF. The DNA for the CDR3 is TGTGCCTGGAGTGCGGAGGGGGCAGTCACAGATACGCAGTATTTT.

CDR3 sequence (DNA): TGTGCCAGCAGCCCCCTGGGGGGCAGCTCCTACGAGCAGTACTTC. Its protein product is CASSPLGGSSYEQYF. J is TRBJ2-5 and V is TRBV11-2; either TRBD1 or TRBD2 may fit D (6 bases each). Judging by the DNA end, TRBJ2-7 fits better; the J call may be wrong. The CDR3 loop spans 15 amino acids. CDR1 is SGHAT and CDR2 is FQNNGV in the germline V gene.

V usage is TRBV15 and J usage is TRBJ2-7, with 7 bases that match TRBD1. The CDR3 is 13 residues long. The junction had 2 bases not matched to a gene; V was cut back by 6 bases and J by 0 bases. Germline CDR1 LNHNV, CDR2 YYDKDF (reference sequence). CDR3 protein: CATRDRSSYEQYF. The CDR3 region has the DNA TGTGCCACCAGGGACAGGAGCTCCTACGAGCAGTACTTC.

The V and J genes are TRBV9 and TRBJ2-1, with 7 bases identical to TRBD2. Trimming removed 0 bases from V and 2 bases from J; junction bases left unmatched: 8. Looked up from germline, CDR1 is SGDLS and CDR2 is YYNGEE. The CDR3 loop spans 17 amino acids. CDR3 in DNA: TGTGCCAGCAGCGTAGGAACAGGACTAGTCGCCTACAATGAGCAGTTCTTC. Translation: CASSVGTGLVAYNEQFF.

This chain connects TRBV10-2 to TRBJ2-3; 9 nucleotides match TRBD1. The J segment lost 8 bases and the V segment lost 0 bases, leaving 6 bases of the junction unmatched. Germline CDR1 and CDR2: WSHSY and SAAADI. The CDR3 consists of 15 residues. The CDR3 DNA reads TGCGCCAGCAGTGAGTCGACCGGGACAGGGATTACGCAGTATTTT. Protein sequence: CASSESTGTGITQYF.

This clone has just one count. This chain links TRBV15 with TRBJ2-7, with a possible D match to TRBD1 (6 bases). Germline lookup yields CDR1 LNHNV and CDR2 YYDKDF (reference sequence). The CDR3 loop spans 14 amino acids. Trimming removed 7 bases at V and 5 bases at J, with 18 bases between. CDR3 in amino acids: CATNRAPGVHEQYF. DNA of the CDR3: TGTGCCACCAACCGGGCCCCAGGGGTCCACGAGCAGTACTTC. The complete variable domain, with remaining parts taken from reference TRBV15 and TRBJ2-7, reads DAMVIQNPRYQVTQFGKPVTLSCSQTLNHNVMYWYQQKSSQAPKLLFHYYDKDFNNEADTPDNFQSRRPNTSFCFLDIRSPGLGDTAMYLCATNRAPGVHEQYFGPGTRLTVT.

J is TRBJ2-3 and V is TRBV7-3; the D is unclear. Germline loops: CDR1 SGHTA, CDR2 FQGTGA. V gave up 2 bases and J gave up 4 bases, with 7 bases separating them. The CDR3 sequence is 13 residues long. The CDR3 loop reads CASSLDPPDTQYF. Here the CDR3 DNA reads TGTGCCAGCAGCTTAGACCCGCCAGATACGCAGTATTTT.

This chain uses TRBV20-1 with TRBJ2-7; the D is unclear. The CDR3 has 10 amino acids. Per the germline V gene, CDR1 is DFQATT and CDR2 is SNEGSKA (reference sequence). Trimming pared 3 bases from V and 7 bases from J, leaving 7 bases between. In DNA, the CDR3 is TGCAGTGCTAGTGACGGTGAGCAGTACTTC. This codes for CSASDGEQYF.

CDR3 sequence reads: CASSVGQAGELFF. The CDR3 nucleotides read TGTGCCAGCAGCGTCGGACAGGCCGGGGAGCTGTTTTTT. The gene calls are TRBV9 and TRBJ2-2; TRBD1 matches at 7 bases. Per the germline V gene, CDR1 is SGDLS and CDR2 is YYNGEE. V was pared by 2 bases and J by 6 bases, with 1 base of the junction left unmatched. The CDR3 runs 13 residues.

This clone has only a few counts. The V call is TRBV6-1, the J call TRBJ2-7, with D maybe TRBD1 (5 bases). V lost 1 base to trimming and J lost 2 bases, with 12 bases between them. Germline CDR1 is MNHNS and CDR2 is SASEGT. The CDR3 length is 15 residues. CDR3 DNA: TGTGCCAGCAGTGAAGAGGCAGGGTTTACCTACGAGCAGTACTTC. Protein sequence: CASSEEAGFTYEQYF.

J is TRBJ2-7 and V is TRBV6-5; no clear D. V gave up 5 bases and J gave up 1 base, with 12 bases separating them. CDR1 and CDR2 (germline): MNHEY, SVGAGI. The CDR3 sequence is 14 residues long. CDR3 amino acids: CASSEISRSYEQYF. CDR3 bases: TGTGCCAGCAGTGAAATTAGTCGGTCCTACGAGCAGTACTTC.

The chain's CDR3 is CASSPGTYNEQFF. DNA of the CDR3: TGTGCCAGCAGCCCTGGGACCTACAATGAGCAGTTCTTC. This chain joins TRBV28 and TRBJ2-1; D not certain. The V and J ends lost 6 bases and 2 bases respectively, with 8 bases between them. Per the germline V gene, CDR1 is MDHEN and CDR2 is SYDVKM. This CDR3 has 13 amino acids.

The chain is built from TRBV6-1 and TRBJ2-1; 10 bases match TRBD2. Germline CDR1 and CDR2: MNHNS and SASEGT. This CDR3 region has 15 residues. The junction had 3 bases not matched to a gene; V was cut back by 7 bases and J by 0 bases. CDR3 amino acids: CASTPSGSSYNEQFF. DNA for the CDR3: TGTGCCAGCACTCCTAGCGGGAGCTCCTACAATGAGCAGTTCTTC.

This clone has just one count. The rearrangement links TRBV7-3 to TRBJ2-1; 9 bases agree with TRBD2. This CDR3 region has 15 residues. Germline values: CDR1 SGHTA, CDR2 FQGTGA. The junction had 1 base not matched to a gene; V was cut back by 0 bases and J by 4 bases. CDR3 sequence (DNA): TGTGCCAGCAGCTTAACTAGCGGGGGTTACAATGAGCAGTTCTTC. Translating gives CASSLTSGGYNEQFF.

The V call is TRBV19, the J call TRBJ1-1; weak D call: TRBD1 (5 bases). This CDR3 contains 13 residues. Trimming took off 5 bases at V and 7 bases at J, with 14 bases between the two ends. Germline V CDR1 and CDR2: LNHDA, SQIVND (reference sequence). CDR3 DNA: TGTGCCAGTAGTGTCGGGACCGGAGTTGAAGCTTTCTTT. As protein: CASSVGTGVEAFF.

The chain employs TRBV5-1 and TRBJ2-7; D unresolved. This CDR3 has 15 residues. V lost 1 base and J 1 base, leaving 12 bases between the germline ends. The germline gives CDR1 SGHRS, CDR2 YFSETQ. CDR3 nucleotides: TGCGCCAGCAGCTTGCGACTTTATAATTCCTACGAGCAGTACTTC. Amino acids: CASSLRLYNSYEQYF.

V is TRBV2 and J is TRBJ2-7, with 11 bases that match TRBD2. Germline trimming cut 6 bases from V and 7 bases from J; bases unmatched to any gene: 17. Germline CDR1 is SNHLY and CDR2 is FYNNEI. The CDR3 consists of 17 residues. DNA for the CDR3: TGTGCCAGCAGACCCACCCGACGACTAGCGGGGTCGGATGAGCAGTACTTC. The encoded protein is CASRPTRRLAGSDEQYF.

The rearrangement uses TRBV7-9 and TRBJ2-3; maybe TRBD1 (6 bases). V lost 3 bases, J lost 4 bases, and 11 bases lay in between. The CDR3 has 14 amino acids. Germline CDR1 reads SEHNR; CDR2 reads FQNEAQ (reference sequence). The CDR3: CASSFPSGADTQYF. DNA of the CDR3: TGTGCCAGCAGCTTCCCGTCAGGGGCAGATACGCAGTATTTT.

The chain couples TRBV6-5 to TRBJ2-1, with 8 bases lining up with TRBD2. CDR3 size: 15 residues. With V trimmed by 6 bases and J by 0 bases, 4 bases remained unmatched. CDR1 MNHEY and CDR2 SVGAGI come from the germline V gene. CDR3 region: CASRGSGSSYNEQFF. CDR3 DNA sequence: TGTGCCAGCAGGGGGAGCGGGAGCTCCTACAATGAGCAGTTCTTC.

This CDR3 is CASSVGQAMNTEAFF. For the CDR3, the DNA is TGTGCCAGCAGCGTAGGGCAGGCCATGAACACTGAAGCTTTCTTT. The V call is TRBV9, the J call TRBJ1-1, with D unresolved. Germline V gene lookup returns CDR1 SGDLS and CDR2 YYNGEE. The V end lost 0 bases, the J end lost 0 bases, and 9 bases lay between the germline ends. The CDR3 has 15 residues.

This chain connects TRBV12-5 to TRBJ2-5; tentatively, D is TRBD1 (6 bases). There are 13 residues in the CDR3. Per germline, CDR1 LGHNT and CDR2 FRNRAP. V shed 2 bases and J shed 5 bases, with 9 bases lying between them. CDR3 amino acids: CASGLSGAETQYF. DNA of the CDR3: TGTGCTAGTGGTTTGTCAGGGGCGGAGACCCAGTACTTC.

CDR3 amino acids: CASSEPWDRGNTEAFF. CDR3 DNA sequence: TGCGCCAGCAGTGAACCCTGGGACAGGGGGAACACTGAAGCTTTCTTT. The chain couples TRBV10-2 to TRBJ1-1; TRBD1 matches 10 bases. The trim removed 3 bases at V and 1 base at J, leaving 5 bases unmatched. Germline V gene sequence: CDR1 WSHSY, CDR2 SAAADI. CDR3 size: 16 residues.

This rearrangement joins TRBV5-1 to TRBJ1-2; D is possibly TRBD1 (5 bases). The germline V gene has CDR1 SGHRS and CDR2 YFSETQ. CDR3 length: 14 residues. V was pared by 2 bases and J by 4 bases, with 12 bases between. The CDR3 reads CASSLPGDFYGYTF. The CDR3 region has the DNA TGCGCCAGCAGCTTACCGGGGGACTTCTATGGCTACACCTTC.

The rearrangement links TRBV25-1 to TRBJ1-2; 11 bases are a match to TRBD1. This CDR3 spans 14 amino acids. Germline lookup yields CDR1 MGHDK and CDR2 SYGVNS. V lost 4 bases and J lost 4; bases outside the gene matches: 2. The CDR3 spells CASSGTGGLYGYTF. The DNA of the CDR3 is TGTGCCAGCAGTGGGACAGGGGGCCTCTATGGCTACACCTTC.

The rearrangement uses TRBV6-1 and TRBJ2-5, with 10 nucleotides matching TRBD2. J lost 1 base, V lost 1 base, and 9 bases had no gene match. From germline, CDR1 is MNHNS and CDR2 SASEGT. The CDR3 is made up of 18 amino acids. CDR3 DNA: TGTGCCAGCAGTGAAGAGGCGACTAGCGGGCGGTTCCAAGAGACCCAGTACTTC. It yields the protein CASSEEATSGRFQETQYF.

V is TRBV7-9 and J is TRBJ2-1; D perhaps matches TRBD2 (6 bases). The CDR3 has 13 amino acids. Trimming shortened V by 10 bases and J by 10 bases, and 20 bases separated the two germline ends. Germline CDR1 SEHNR, CDR2 FQNEAQ (reference sequence). The CDR3 DNA reads TGTGCCACGGCGGGACTCCCCTCCGTAGAGCAGTTCTTC. It yields the protein CATAGLPSVEQFF.

This chain links TRBV15 with TRBJ2-1, with D perhaps matching TRBD1 or TRBD2 (5 bases each). CDR1 is LNHNV, CDR2 YYDKDF, per germline (reference sequence). V dropped 0 bases and J dropped 6 bases, with 18 bases sitting between them. The CDR3 has 17 residues. The DNA of the CDR3 is TGTGCCACCAGCAGAGAAAACTGGGTTGGGGGAATCAATGAGCAGTTCTTC. It translates to CATSRENWVGGINEQFF. Combining the CDR3 with reference TRBV15 and TRBJ2-1 gives the whole variable domain DAMVIQNPRYQVTQFGKPVTLSCSQTLNHNVMYWYQQKSSQAPKLLFHYYDKDFNNEADTPDNFQSRRPNTSFCFLDIRSPGLGDTAMYLCATSRENWVGGINEQFFGPGTRLTVL.

This clone was seen a single time. The chain is built from TRBV27 and TRBJ1-2, with a possible D match to TRBD1 (6 bases). From germline, CDR1 is MNHEY and CDR2 SMNVEV (reference sequence). V lost 4 bases and J 5 bases, leaving 23 bases between the germline ends. The CDR3 sequence is 17 residues long. The CDR3 DNA is TGTGCCAGCAGTTCGATAACAGGGTCGCCGGAGTCTTATGGCTACACCTTC. It translates to CASSSITGSPESYGYTF.

The chain combines TRBV7-6 with TRBJ1-4, with 8 bases aligning to TRBD1. CDR1 and CDR2 from the germline V gene are SGHVS and FNYEAQ. V shed 5 bases, J shed 7 bases, and the junction held 6 bases outside the gene matches. The CDR3 consists of 14 residues. The DNA for the CDR3 is TGTGCCAGCAGCGCGGAGACAGGGGCTGAAAAACTGTTTTTT. Protein sequence: CASSAETGAEKLFF. Looking up the rest from reference TRBV7-6 and TRBJ1-4 gives the full variable domain: GAGVSQSPRYKVTKRGQDVALRCDPISGHVSLYWYRQALGQGPEFLTYFNYEAQQDKSGLPNDRFSAERPEGSISTLTIQRTEQRDSAMYRCASSAETGAEKLFFGSGTQLSVL.

The chain combines TRBV4-1 with TRBJ2-5, with 10 nucleotides matching TRBD1. The germline gives CDR1 MGHRA, CDR2 YSYEKL. V was pared by 3 bases and J by 5 bases, with 18 bases of the junction left unmatched. The CDR3 length is 19 residues. The DNA for the CDR3 is TGCGCCAGCAGCCAGGAAAGGGGGCTTGGACAGGGGGGATTGGAGACCCAGTACTTC. It codes for CASSQERGLGQGGLETQYF.